This passage covers 29 T cell receptor beta chains from one sample sequenced in a study of Ad26.COV2.S vaccination and SARS-CoV-2 variants. Treatment in this sample: some 20 received Ad26.COV2.S at low or high dose, single or two shots; about five received placebo; per-sample allocation not given. Collection of samples fell on day 63 after the first vaccine or placebo injection. Generated by immunoSEQ multiplex PCR, the TCRdb table keeps only in-frame clones and is missing some. The sample has around 400,000 clones; approximately 83% are singletons. This specimen consisted of peripheral blood, obtained in a trial of Ad26.COV2.S vaccine versus placebo. The receptors originated from a person between 18 and 65 years old who received the Ad26.COV2.S COVID-19 vaccine or a placebo.

This clone was seen only once. The chain carries TRBV11-2 and TRBJ1-5, with 9 nucleotides matching TRBD1. This CDR3 region has 17 residues. V shed 5 bases and J 6 bases; nucleotides not matched to a gene: 14. Germline V gene data show CDR1 as SGHAT and CDR2 as FQNNGV. For the CDR3, the DNA is TGTGCCAGCAGCCCCCGCCCCTTGGGACAGGGAGCTCAGCCCCAGCATTTT. Translating it yields CASSPRPLGQGAQPQHF.

A few counts support this clone. This sequence joins TRBV18 and TRBJ1-1; D might be TRBD1 (5 bases). The CDR3 consists of 15 residues. Germline CDR1 and CDR2: KGHSH and LQKENI. Trimming left V 4 bases short and J 0 bases short, with 12 bases between. The CDR3 here is CASSLRQLMNTEAFF. CDR3 coding DNA: TGTGCCAGCTCACTCCGACAGCTCATGAACACTGAAGCTTTCTTT.

This chain uses TRBV5-1 with TRBJ2-2, with D tentatively TRBD2 (5 bases). Per the germline V gene, CDR1 is SGHRS and CDR2 is YFSETQ. Trimming took 2 bases from V and 3 from J, leaving 11 bases between them. The CDR3 covers 15 residues. This chain's CDR3 is CASSFRGSDTGELFF. CDR3 DNA sequence: TGCGCCAGCAGCTTTCGTGGGAGCGACACCGGGGAGCTGTTTTTT.

This clone was observed a handful of times. The chain is built from TRBV5-4 and TRBJ2-2, with 8 nucleotides matching TRBD1. Trimming removed 5 bases from V and 0 bases from J; junction bases left unmatched: 9. Germline-derived CDR1 and CDR2 are SGHNT and YYREEE (reference sequence). The CDR3 spans 17 residues. CDR3 sequence reads: CASSLGQGEANTGELFF. The CDR3 DNA sequence: TGTGCCAGCAGTCTAGGACAGGGCGAAGCGAACACCGGGGAGCTGTTTTTT.

CDR3 coding DNA: TGTGCCAGCAGTCCACTAACCGGGAGGACTAGCGCTTACGAGCAGTACTTC. This encodes CASSPLTGRTSAYEQYF. V is TRBV6-6 and J is TRBJ2-7, with 9 bases that match TRBD2. The V segment lost 5 bases and the J segment 4 bases; nucleotides outside the gene matches: 15. The CDR3 consists of 17 residues. CDR1 is MNHNY, CDR2 SVGAGI, per germline (reference sequence).

The chain has TRBV30 and TRBJ1-2; D unclear. From germline, CDR1 is GTSNPN and CDR2 SVGIG (reference sequence). The CDR3 consists of 15 residues. V was shortened by 2 bases and J by 0 bases, with 13 bases between the two germline ends. The CDR3 DNA sequence: TGTGCCTGGAGTCAGAGGAGCCGCACTAACTATGGCTACACCTTC. Protein: CAWSQRSRTNYGYTF. Based on the CDR3 plus reference TRBV30 and TRBJ1-2, the full variable domain is SQTIHQWPATLVQPVGSPLSLECTVEGTSNPNLYWYRQAAGRGLQLLFYSVGIGQISSEVPQNLSASRPQDRQFILSSKKLLLSDSGFYLCAWSQRSRTNYGYTFGSGTRLTVV.

V is TRBV9 and J is TRBJ2-1; no firm D call. CDR1 and CDR2 (germline): SGDLS, YYNGEE. The length of the CDR3 is 15 residues. V was trimmed by 4 bases and J by 0 bases, leaving 11 bases between them. The CDR3 DNA reads TGTGCCAGCAGCCTTACACCCTCCTCCTACAATGAGCAGTTCTTC. Amino acid sequence: CASSLTPSSYNEQFF.

This chain connects TRBV3-1 (or the pseudogene TRBV3-2) to TRBJ1-6; tentatively, D is TRBD1 (5 bases). V was cut by 2 bases and J by 13 bases, with 15 bases left in between. Looked up from germline, CDR1 is LGHDT and CDR2 is YNNKEL (reference sequence). The CDR3 consists of 14 residues. CDR3 sequence: CASSQPEAGTPLHF. CDR3 DNA: TGTGCCAGCAGCCAACCAGAAGCAGGGACCCCCCTCCACTTT.

The chain has TRBV5-1 and TRBJ1-2; maybe TRBD1 (5 bases). The length of the CDR3 is 16 residues. Trimming stripped 2 bases from V and 6 bases from J, with 20 bases between. Looked up from germline, CDR1 is SGHRS and CDR2 is YFSETQ. Here the CDR3 reads CASSFGRQTGRDGYTF. CDR3 sequence (DNA): TGCGCCAGCAGCTTTGGCCGACAGACTGGAAGGGATGGCTACACCTTC.

The rearrangement uses TRBV7-3 and TRBJ2-6, with 10 bases that match TRBD2. Germline V gene sequence: CDR1 SGHTA, CDR2 FQGTGA. Trimming took 1 base from V and 0 from J; bases not matched to a gene: 12. The CDR3 sequence is 21 residues long. The CDR3 spells CASSLNPTSGGASSGANVLTF. Written as DNA, the CDR3 is TGTGCCAGCAGCTTAAACCCCACGAGCGGGGGGGCCTCCTCTGGGGCCAACGTCCTGACTTTC.

This clone was found once. The chain combines TRBV6-4 with TRBJ2-1, with unresolved D. The CDR3 length is 13 residues. Germline values: CDR1 MRHNA, CDR2 SNTAGT. The V end was cut by 6 bases, the J end by 2 bases, with 8 bases between. The CDR3 bases are TGTGCCAGCAGGAGGCCCCCCTACAATGAGCAGTTCTTC. Its protein product is CASRRPPYNEQFF.

V gene TRBV18 combines with J gene TRBJ2-7, with 10 positions matching TRBD1. Germline CDR1 is KGHSH and CDR2 is LQKENI. The CDR3 totals 15 residues. V was pared by 1 base and J by 4 bases, with 4 bases of the junction left unmatched. The CDR3 DNA reads as TGTGCCAGCTCACCACAGGACAGGGGGATTTACGAGCAGTACTTC. Translation: CASSPQDRGIYEQYF.

This chain uses TRBV29-1 with TRBJ1-3; 9 bases are a match to TRBD1. V trimming: 6 bases; J trimming: 8 bases; junction bases outside the gene matches: 5. CDR1 and CDR2 from the germline V gene are SQVTM and ANQGSEA. The CDR3 sequence is 12 residues long. This CDR3 is CSVLQGADTIYF. The CDR3 nucleotides read TGCAGCGTGCTACAGGGGGCAGACACCATATATTTT.

The genes are TRBV5-1 and TRBJ1-2, with 7 nucleotides matching TRBD1. This CDR3 has 14 residues. Germline V gives CDR1 SGHRS, CDR2 YFSETQ. V lost 1 base to trimming and J lost 3 bases; unmatched junction nucleotides: 3. The DNA for the CDR3 is TGCGCCAGCAGCTTGAAAGGACAGGACTATGGCTACACCTTC. Its protein product is CASSLKGQDYGYTF.

The chain joins TRBV21-1 to TRBJ1-6. TRBV21-1 is described as a pseudogene. The CDR3 totals 12 residues. CDR3 loop: CASSSQESPLHF. The CDR3 DNA reads TGTGCCAGCAGCAGTCAGGAGTCACCCCTCCACTTT.

V usage is TRBV5-6 and J usage is TRBJ2-3; the match to TRBD1 covers 8 bases. This CDR3 comprises 17 residues. The V segment lost 0 bases and the J segment 0 bases; nucleotides outside the gene matches: 6. Germline CDR1 SGHDT, CDR2 YYEEEE. CDR3: CASSLDRGYTSTDTQYF. CDR3 in DNA: TGTGCCAGCAGCTTGGACAGGGGGTATACGAGCACAGATACGCAGTATTTT.

The chain carries TRBV5-1 and TRBJ2-5; possibly TRBD1 or TRBD2 for D (5 bases each). V gave up 2 bases and J gave up 5 bases, with 13 bases separating them. The CDR3 loop spans 14 amino acids. Germline assignment: CDR1 SGHRS and CDR2 YFSETQ. CDR3 amino acids: CASSFVGRGETQYF. For the CDR3, the DNA is TGCGCCAGCAGCTTTGTGGGACGAGGGGAGACCCAGTACTTC. Complete variable domain (other parts from reference TRBV5-1 and TRBJ2-5): KAGVTQTPRYLIKTRGQQVTLSCSPISGHRSVSWYQQTPGQGLQFLFEYFSETQRNKGNFPGRFSGRQFSNSRSEMNVSTLELGDSALYLCASSFVGRGETQYFGPGTRLLVL.

The gene calls are TRBV19 and TRBJ1-5; no definite D call. This CDR3 is built from 13 residues. Germline V CDR1 and CDR2: LNHDA, SQIVND (reference sequence). Trimming pared 4 bases from V and 4 bases from J, leaving 8 bases between. This CDR3 reads CASSKWVNQPQHF. The CDR3 DNA reads as TGTGCCAGTAGTAAGTGGGTGAATCAGCCCCAGCATTTT.

V and J are TRBV21-1 and TRBJ2-7; the D call TRBD2 from the table was never checked on the DNA. TRBV21-1 is given as a pseudogene. The CDR3 has 16 residues. The CDR3 DNA is TGTGCCAGCAGCAAAGATCCTAATGGAGCCACTGGGGAGCAGTACTTC. Protein sequence: CASSKDPNGATGEQYF.

V and J are TRBV19 and TRBJ1-6; no reliable D call. CDR1 and CDR2 from the germline V gene are LNHDA and SQIVND (reference sequence). Trimming took 3 bases from V and 5 from J, leaving 20 bases between them. The CDR3 is 18 amino acids. CDR3 in DNA: TGTGCCAGTAGTATGGCATGGAGGCCATTCCACGATAATTCACCCCTCCACTTT. This gives the protein CASSMAWRPFHDNSPLHF.

The chain joins TRBV18 to TRBJ2-3; weak D call: TRBD2 (5 bases). The CDR3 consists of 15 residues. Germline values: CDR1 KGHSH, CDR2 LQKENI. Trimming left V 6 bases short and J 3 bases short, with 16 bases between. The CDR3 sequence: CASSLSPGVTDTQYF. The CDR3 DNA reads TGTGCCAGCTCTCTCTCACCCGGGGTAACAGATACGCAGTATTTT.

The genes are TRBV24-1 and TRBJ2-1, with D tentatively TRBD2 (5 bases). Germline CDR1 and CDR2: KGHDR and SFDVKD. The germline V and J ends were trimmed by 4 bases and 8 bases, with 23 bases remaining between them. The CDR3 covers 17 residues. CDR3 region: CATSDRGAVGSLHEQFF. The CDR3 region has the DNA TGTGCCACCAGTGACCGGGGTGCGGTCGGCTCTCTCCATGAGCAGTTCTTC.

The chain recombines TRBV3-1 (or the pseudogene TRBV3-2) with TRBJ2-7; 9 bases fit TRBD1. Germline CDR1 reads LGHDT; CDR2 reads YNNKEL (reference sequence). The CDR3 runs 14 residues. Trimming took 3 bases from V and 4 from J; bases not matched to a gene: 4. Here the CDR3 reads CASSHPGQGYEQYF. The CDR3 bases are TGTGCCAGCAGCCATCCGGGACAGGGATACGAGCAGTACTTC.

The chain employs TRBV7-2 and TRBJ1-2; D gene uncertain. Trimming left V 5 bases short and J 2 bases short, with 18 bases between. The CDR3 length is 16 residues. Germline V gene data show CDR1 as SGHTA and CDR2 as FQGNSA. CDR3 nucleotides: TGTGCCAGCAGCCCTGAAACAGTGGTGCTGAACTATGGCTACACCTTC. It translates to CASSPETVVLNYGYTF.

The count of this clone is one. This chain links TRBV27 with TRBJ2-1; the match to TRBD2 covers 10 bases. J gave up 7 bases and V 5 bases, and 11 bases lay outside the gene matches. The CDR3 runs to 16 residues. CDR1 and CDR2 from the germline V gene are MNHEY and SMNVEV (reference sequence). This chain's CDR3 is CASSPRLAGGSNEQFF. The CDR3 DNA follows: TGTGCCAGCAGTCCCAGATTAGCGGGAGGATCAAATGAGCAGTTCTTC.

V is TRBV5-5 and J is TRBJ2-7; 13 positions match TRBD2. V shed 0 bases, J shed 5 bases, and the junction held 2 bases outside the gene matches. The CDR3 covers 15 residues. CDR1 is SGHKS, CDR2 YYEKEE, per germline (reference sequence). The CDR3 is CASSLVGLAGDEQYF. The DNA of the CDR3 is TGTGCCAGCAGCTTGGTAGGACTAGCGGGAGACGAGCAGTACTTC.

The chain joins TRBV30 to TRBJ2-6, with no clear D. CDR3 length: 15 residues. Germline values: CDR1 GTSNPN, CDR2 SVGIG (reference sequence). Between the trimmed V and J ends, which lost 1 base and 0 bases, there was a span of 7 bases. CDR3 loop: CAWSGASSGANVLTF. CDR3 nucleotides: TGTGCCTGGAGTGGCGCCAGCTCTGGGGCCAACGTCCTGACTTTC.

V gene TRBV4-3 combines with J gene TRBJ2-2, with D unresolved. The CDR3 length is 14 residues. Between the trimmed V and J ends, which lost 0 bases and 6 bases, there was a span of 8 bases. The germline V gene has CDR1 LGHNA and CDR2 YSLEER. CDR3 protein: CASSQDVGAGELFF. The CDR3 DNA is TGCGCCAGCAGCCAAGATGTTGGCGCCGGGGAGCTGTTTTTT.

On this clone itself: The sample carries other DNA sequences with the same CDR3. V and J are TRBV24-1 and TRBJ2-5; D is perhaps TRBD2 (5 bases). CDR3 length: 12 residues. Germline V gene sequence: CDR1 KGHDR, CDR2 SFDVKD. V was cut by 2 bases and J by 5 bases, with 5 bases left in between. CDR3 coding DNA: TGTGCCACCAGTGATTCGGGGGAGACCCAGTACTTC. Translation gives CATSDSGETQYF.